The rows below give T cell receptor beta chains drawn from one sample of a study of T cell responses to AZD1222 COVID-19 vaccine. Repertoires were generated with immunoSEQ multiplex PCR, while TCRdb's copy carries only in-frame clones and drops some. The table lists 160,000 or so clones, roughly 92% of them singletons, with about 2.5% in the top ten. The source was peripheral blood, collected on day 0 of AZD1222 vaccination. The receptors here all came from an adult in good health. Each CDR3 is given with its conserved first and last residue. The D gene is left open where the match is weak. Clone size appears in some rows only: once, few, many, or a class for an expanded clone.

j_call: TRBJ1-1; clone_size: medium-sized; d_call: .; v_call: TRBV6-5; cdr3_aa: CASSWGGNTEAFF; cdr3_nt: TGTGCCAGCAGCTGGGGGGGGAACACTGAAGCTTTCTTT
j_call: TRBJ1-1; clone_size: .; d_call: .; v_call: TRBV19; cdr3_aa: CASSIWGLNTEAFF; cdr3_nt: TGTGCCAGTAGTATATGGGGGCTGAACACTGAAGCTTTCTTT
j_call: TRBJ2-1; clone_size: .; d_call: TRBD1; v_call: TRBV29-1; cdr3_aa: CSVVAGDRDYNEQFF; cdr3_nt: TGCAGCGTTGTGGCCGGGGACAGGGATTACAATGAGCAGTTCTTC
j_call: TRBJ1-2; clone_size: .; d_call: .; v_call: TRBV5-4; cdr3_aa: CASSLSTDNYGYTF; cdr3_nt: TGTGCCAGCAGCTTGTCGACAGATAACTATGGCTACACCTTC
j_call: TRBJ1-1; clone_size: .; d_call: .; v_call: TRBV6-6; cdr3_aa: CASSTTQGVGAFF; cdr3_nt: TGTGCCAGCAGTACCACCCAAGGTGTTGGGGCTTTCTTT
j_call: TRBJ2-5; clone_size: .; d_call: .; v_call: TRBV18; cdr3_aa: CASSPVQGLPRETQYF; cdr3_nt: TGTGCCAGCTCACCAGTTCAGGGACTTCCACGAGAGACCCAGTACTTC
j_call: TRBJ1-5; clone_size: .; d_call: .; v_call: TRBV2; cdr3_aa: CASRDDRWIGQPQHF; cdr3_nt: TGTGCCAGCAGGGATGACAGGTGGATAGGTCAGCCCCAGCATTTT
j_call: TRBJ2-1; clone_size: .; d_call: TRBD1; v_call: TRBV5-4; cdr3_aa: CASSLEGKGANEQFF; cdr3_nt: TGTGCCAGCAGCTTGGAGGGGAAGGGGGCGAATGAGCAGTTCTTC
j_call: TRBJ2-5; clone_size: .; d_call: .; v_call: TRBV27; cdr3_aa: CASRRFSKTQYF; cdr3_nt: TGTGCCAGCCGGCGATTTTCCAAGACCCAGTACTTC
j_call: TRBJ2-3; clone_size: once; d_call: TRBD2; v_call: TRBV5-4; cdr3_aa: CASSAPSGEELDTQYF; cdr3_nt: TGTGCCAGCAGCGCACCTAGCGGGGAGGAACTAGATACGCAGTATTTT